Listed below are T cell receptor beta chains from one sample, sequenced in a study of radiotherapy plus CTLA-4 blockade in lung cancer. TCRdb's table, derived via immunoSEQ multiplex PCR, lists solely in-frame clones and lacks some. The table includes more than 75,000 clones, around 83% detected once. The input for sequencing was peripheral blood, taken from a patient treated with radiotherapy plus ipilimumab. Source of these receptors: a human donor with non-small cell lung cancer that progressed on radiotherapy plus ipilimumab. The CDR3 runs from the conserved cysteine through the conserved F or W. Fields, in order: clone size, D gene, J gene, V gene, CDR3 protein, CDR3 DNA. The D gene is left open where the match is weak. The size field is filled for only some rows; it gives once, few, many or a size class.

size: NA; D: NA; J: TRBJ1-5; V: TRBV4-1; CDR3: CASSLNGGYNQPQHF; DNA: TGCGCCAGCAGCCTGAACGGAGGGTACAATCAGCCCCAGCATTTT
size: NA; D: TRBD2; J: TRBJ2-5; V: TRBV5-1; CDR3: CASRGTSGRRSQETQYF; DNA: TGCGCCAGCAGAGGGACTAGCGGGAGGCGGAGCCAAGAGACCCAGTACTTC
size: few; D: NA; J: TRBJ1-1; V: TRBV10-3; CDR3: CAISDANQNTEAFF; DNA: TGTGCCATCAGTGATGCTAATCAGAACACTGAAGCTTTCTTT
size: NA; D: NA; J: TRBJ2-3; V: TRBV7-2; CDR3: CASSLALFFQAASTDTQYF; DNA: TGTGCCAGCAGCTTAGCGCTTTTTTTTCAAGCGGCCAGCACAGATACGCAGTATTTT
size: few; D: NA; J: TRBJ1-3; V: TRBV27; CDR3: CASSLSGQLSGNTIYF; DNA: TGTGCCAGCAGTTTATCTGGGCAGTTATCTGGAAACACCATATATTTT
size: once; D: NA; J: TRBJ2-5; V: TRBV9; CDR3: CASSPPGSEAGETQYF; DNA: TGTGCCAGCAGCCCCCCGGGCTCCGAGGCAGGGGAGACCCAGTACTTC
size: NA; D: NA; J: TRBJ1-3; V: TRBV5-6; CDR3: CASSLEGRASSSGNTIYF; DNA: TGTGCCAGCAGCTTGGAGGGAAGGGCCTCAAGCTCTGGAAACACCATATATTTT
size: NA; D: NA; J: TRBJ2-1; V: TRBV5-6; CDR3: CASSLPGYEQFF; DNA: TGTGCCAGCAGCCTCCCTGGCTATGAGCAGTTCTTC
size: once; D: TRBD2; J: TRBJ2-3; V: TRBV6-4; CDR3: CASSGTGGMDTQYF; DNA: TGTGCCAGCAGTGGGACGGGAGGAATGGATACGCAGTATTTT
size: few; D: NA; J: TRBJ2-1; V: TRBV7-8; CDR3: CASSLVTRDEQFF; DNA: TGTGCCAGCAGCTTAGTTACTAGAGACGAGCAGTTCTTC
size: NA; D: TRBD1; J: TRBJ1-1; V: TRBV2; CDR3: CASTPRQGAGKAFF; DNA: TGTGCCAGCACCCCGAGGCAGGGGGCAGGGAAAGCTTTCTTT
size: NA; D: TRBD1; J: TRBJ1-5; V: TRBV7-9; CDR3: CASSSTGTGGDQPQHF; DNA: TGTGCCAGCAGCTCAACCGGGACAGGGGGCGATCAGCCCCAGCATTTT
size: NA; D: NA; J: TRBJ2-7; V: TRBV6-5; CDR3: CASSHESYEQYF; DNA: TGTGCCAGCAGTCATGAGTCCTACGAGCAGTACTTC
size: NA; D: NA; J: TRBJ1-3; V: TRBV6-6; CDR3: CASSTVGNSGNTIYF; DNA: TGTGCCAGCAGCACCGTAGGTAACTCTGGAAACACCATATATTTT
size: once; D: TRBD2; J: TRBJ2-3; V: TRBV29-1; CDR3: CSSGTSGMPDTQYF; DNA: TGCAGCTCCGGGACTAGCGGGATGCCAGATACGCAGTATTTT